The entry below describes one T cell receptor (beta chain). This clonotype showed up just once. The antigen it binds to is not known. Per-base quality was not reported, and no clone a single base away is much larger than it. One read represents weak support. Peripheral blood CD8+ and CD4+ T cells from healthy donors, Susac syndrome patients and multiple sclerosis patients were profiled by high-throughput TCR beta sequencing. Healthy donors were included as age- and sex-matched controls. Bulk CD8+ and CD4+ T cells were purified by magnetic negative isolation, whereas CD8+ TEMRA cells were enriched by FACS. Blood was drawn into EDTA tubes, processed within 24 hours, and PBMCs were isolated by density gradient centrifugation. PBMCs intended for TCR sequencing were cryopreserved in liquid nitrogen and thawed later in a water bath at 37 degrees C. The sorted or isolated CD4+, CD8+ and CD8+ TEMRA cells had a purity of 90% or higher.

The CDR3, cysteine through phenylalanine, is 15 amino acids long. CDR3 DNA only is kept here, 45 bases in frame from base 1. Sequences SGDLS (CDR1) and YYNGEE (CDR2) are obtained from the germline V gene. V loses 4 bases at its end and J loses 0 bases; junction bases beyond the gene matches: 6. This sample stems from a study of CD8 T cells in Susac syndrome (dated by TCRdb to about 2019). A note on the overall study: Whether CD8+ T cell activation and differentiation in Susac syndrome was antigen driven was tested using repertoire sequencing.

RNA was extracted with the RNeasy kit and about 0.5 to 1 ug was reverse transcribed using random hexamers. The immunoSEQ multiplex PCR assay, which covers 54 Vbeta and 13 Jbeta segments, was used to amplify TCR beta CDR3 regions. To correct PCR amplification bias, a synthetic template baseline was used for both primer optimization and computational correction. The study's processing was this. Reads were annotated to V, D and J genes per IMGT and analyzed with immunoSEQ Analyzer, keeping only productive sequences. Clonality was calculated as one minus the Shannon entropy normalized by log2 of the number of productive unique sequences. Public and private clones were assessed among the 100 most prevalent clones of each patient and control. A clone was defined as Susac-specific if it was absent from the healthy and MS cohorts, from around 960 published viral clones and from other ImmuneACCESS disease sequences. The public reads were reprocessed in TCRdb via fastp at Q25 and MiXCR, keeping in-frame beta chains. Rows with a matching CDR3 protein are joined into one entry that keeps the most common DNA and genes. The V and J calls were not made by the authors but by TCRdb's processing. A total of 160,000 or so distinct CDR3 sequences appear in this sample, around 95% of them only once. About 0.14% of the sample is held by the ten biggest clonotypes.

Summary of the overall study and its limitations: The study acknowledged that relatively few individuals were included in the TCR sequencing and HLA analysis.

The rearranged segments are TRBV9 and TRBJ1-1; 7 central nucleotides agree with TRBD1. Sample: CD4+ T cells from PBMCs. The receptor's source is a human donor in good health. The CDR3 region reads CASSRTGDLNTEAFF. The sequenced DNA: TGTGCCAGCAGCCGAACAGGGGATTTGAACACTGAAGCTTTCTTT.